The 25 T cell receptor beta chains below all came from one sample that was sequenced in a study of blood T cells in healthy people across ages. Then a second PCR, running about 7 to 11 cycles, was carried out with a sample-barcoded 5' primer and a J-beta primer mix. TCRdb re-analysed the 5' RACE reads in MiXCR, keeping a single row per CDR3 protein. Among approximately 1.5 million distinct CDR3 sequences listed, around 40% were seen once. The specimen was blood. All receptors derive from a woman aged 18-29 years in good health.

There are a few counts of this clonotype. This chain joins TRBV6-5 and TRBJ2-7; D may correspond to TRBD1 or TRBD2 (5 bases each). Germline CDR1 MNHEY, CDR2 SVGAGI. V dropped 2 bases and J dropped 2 bases, with 10 bases sitting between them. This CDR3 is 14 amino acids long. This CDR3 reads CASSYQMGPYEQYF. Here the CDR3 DNA reads TGTGCCAGCAGTTACCAAATGGGACCCTACGAGCAGTACTTC.

This chain uses TRBV6-6 with TRBJ1-2; possible D gene TRBD1, 6 bases. Germline loops: CDR1 MNHNY, CDR2 SVGAGI (reference sequence). The CDR3 contains 14 residues. V was cut by 5 bases and J by 4 bases, with 14 bases left in between. This CDR3 is CASSTGQGFYGYTF. The CDR3 nucleotides are TGTGCCAGCAGTACAGGGCAGGGGTTCTATGGCTACACCTTC.

The chain carries TRBV20-1 and TRBJ2-7, with no clear D. Germline-derived CDR1 and CDR2 are DFQATT and SNEGSKA (reference sequence). This CDR3 is built from 11 residues. The V end lost 4 bases, the J end lost 0 bases, and 4 bases lay between the germline ends. Here the CDR3 DNA reads TGCAGTGCTATTACCTCCTACGAGCAGTACTTC. The encoded protein is CSAITSYEQYF.

This clonotype was seen a handful of times. The V call is TRBV10-3, the J call TRBJ1-2, with a tentative D call TRBD1 (5 bases). The V gene lost 0 bases and the J gene lost 4 bases, with 12 bases spanning the gap. The germline CDR1 and CDR2 sequences are ENHRY and SYGVKD. This CDR3 is 15 amino acids long. The CDR3 region is CAISESGGIGYGYTF. The CDR3 coding sequence is TGTGCCATCAGTGAGTCGGGGGGTATCGGCTATGGCTACACCTTC.

This clonotype was seen a few times. This chain uses TRBV29-1 with TRBJ2-1; D gene ambiguous. The CDR3 runs 12 residues. The germline gives CDR1 SQVTM, CDR2 ANQGSEA. CDR3 residues: CTIGISHNEQFF. The CDR3 nucleotides read TGCACCATAGGGATTTCCCACAATGAGCAGTTCTTC.

The CDR3, as DNA: TGTGCCAGCAGCTTAGCCCCCTTCGGGGCCCAGTTCTTC. Its translation is CASSLAPFGAQFF. The V and J genes are TRBV7-9 and TRBJ2-1; D may match TRBD1 or TRBD2 (5 bases each). V was trimmed by 0 bases and J by 13 bases, leaving 13 bases between them. Germline assignment: CDR1 SEHNR and CDR2 FQNEAQ (reference sequence). The CDR3 sequence is 13 residues long.

The chain employs TRBV20-1 and TRBJ2-4; possibly TRBD1 for D (6 bases). The end of the DNA fits TRBJ2-7 better, so the J call may be wrong. The germline CDR1 and CDR2 sequences are DFQATT and SNEGSKA (reference sequence). The CDR3 spans 15 residues. The CDR3 DNA reads TGCAGTGCCAGGCATGACAGGCACTTATCCTACGAGCAGTACTTC. It codes for CSARHDRHLSYEQYF.

The V and J genes are TRBV6-2 or TRBV6-3 and TRBJ2-4, with TRBD1 matching over 7 bases. The J call is in doubt because the DNA end fits TRBJ2-5 better. CDR3 size: 12 residues. Per germline, CDR1 MNHEY and CDR2 SVGEGT. This chain's CDR3 is CASRRTGETQYF. For the CDR3, the DNA is TGTGCCAGCAGGCGGACAGGAGAGACCCAGTACTTC.

This chain uses TRBV2 with TRBJ1-2, with D tentatively TRBD1 (6 bases). V was clipped by 4 bases and J by 8 bases, with 20 bases between them. This CDR3 is 15 amino acids long. Germline CDR1 SNHLY, CDR2 FYNNEI. The CDR3 DNA follows: TGTGCCAGCAGTGTAGGTCTCGACAGGTCTAGCGGCTACACCTTC. It encodes CASSVGLDRSSGYTF.

This rearrangement joins TRBV10-3 to TRBJ2-1, with TRBD1 matching over 7 bases. The V segment lost 8 bases and the J segment 7 bases; nucleotides outside the gene matches: 5. CDR3 length equals 12 residues. In germline, CDR1 is ENHRY, CDR2 SYGVKD. CDR3 DNA sequence: TGTGCCATCCAGGGGGACGGGAATGAGCAGTTCTTC. This codes for CAIQGDGNEQFF.

The chain has TRBV7-9 and TRBJ2-3; no firm D call. Between the trimmed V and J ends, which lost 3 bases and 10 bases, there was a span of 14 bases. Germline lookup yields CDR1 SEHNR and CDR2 FQNEAQ (reference sequence). The CDR3 is made up of 13 amino acids. The CDR3 DNA follows: TGTGCCAGCAGCTTGGGTTATCGGCGTCCGCAGTATTTT. Amino acid sequence: CASSLGYRRPQYF.

The chain is built from TRBV14 and TRBJ2-2; D gene ambiguous. This CDR3 contains 14 residues. Trimming removed 2 bases at V and 1 base at J, with 5 bases between. The germline V gene encodes CDR1 SGHDN and CDR2 FVKESK. The CDR3 loop is CASSQNVNTGELFF. The CDR3 DNA reads TGTGCCAGCAGCCAAAATGTGAACACCGGGGAGCTGTTTTTT.

This clonotype was recorded a few times. V and J are TRBV20-1 and TRBJ1-2; no firm D call. The germline gives CDR1 DFQATT, CDR2 SNEGSKA (reference sequence). Trimming pared 3 bases from V and 1 base from J, leaving 12 bases between. CDR3 size: 14 residues. CDR3 region: CSASKQLRNYGYTF. The CDR3 bases are TGCAGTGCTAGTAAACAGCTCCGTAACTATGGCTACACCTTC.

V is TRBV7-9 and J is TRBJ2-1, with D tentatively TRBD2 (7 bases). The V gene lost 5 bases and the J gene lost 0 bases, with 20 bases spanning the gap. Germline V lookup: CDR1 SEHNR, CDR2 FQNEAQ (reference sequence). CDR3 length: 18 residues. The CDR3 is CASSPLRGASGSYNEQFF. CDR3 sequence (DNA): TGTGCCAGCAGCCCCCTCCGGGGGGCCTCCGGCTCCTACAATGAGCAGTTCTTC.

This clonotype turned up a few times. The rearrangement joins TRBV11-2 to TRBJ1-1, with D perhaps matching TRBD1 (5 bases). Trimming left V 5 bases short and J 7 bases short, with 14 bases between. CDR3 length: 13 amino acids. CDR1 SGHAT and CDR2 FQNNGV come from the germline V gene. The CDR3 protein is CASSLGGWNEAFF. The DNA of the CDR3 is TGTGCCAGCAGCCTGGGGGGGTGGAATGAAGCTTTCTTT.

This clonotype has only one observation. The chain combines TRBV29-1 with TRBJ2-7, with D possibly being TRBD1 (6 bases). The CDR3 has 12 amino acids. CDR1 is SQVTM and CDR2 is ANQGSEA in the germline V gene. The V gene lost 6 bases and the J gene lost 5 bases, with 14 bases spanning the gap. CDR3 nucleotides: TGCAGCGTCGCTTGGGGGCTTAACGAGCAGTACTTC. Protein sequence: CSVAWGLNEQYF.

The chain uses TRBV20-1 and TRBJ1-2, with D hard to call. The V gene lost 6 bases and the J gene lost 4 bases, with 15 bases spanning the gap. Germline lookup yields CDR1 DFQATT and CDR2 SNEGSKA (reference sequence). The CDR3 consists of 13 residues. CDR3 region: CSAPDTQTYGYTF. Written as DNA, the CDR3 is TGCAGTGCACCCGACACCCAAACCTATGGCTACACCTTC.

The rearrangement links TRBV20-1 to TRBJ1-2; a possible D gene is TRBD1 (6 bases). CDR3 length: 12 residues. The germline V and J ends were trimmed by 6 bases and 1 base, with 9 bases remaining between them. CDR1 and CDR2 from the germline V gene are DFQATT and SNEGSKA (reference sequence). CDR3 residues: CSAPGVNYGYTF. CDR3 nucleotides: TGCAGTGCCCCAGGGGTTAACTATGGCTACACCTTC.

This clonotype came up once. Relative to the germline gene, one junction end is altered; a read error may explain this. The gene calls are TRBV20-1 and TRBJ2-3; 15 positions agree with TRBD2. This CDR3 is 17 amino acids long. Germline CDR1 is DFQATT and CDR2 is SNEGSKA (reference sequence). The CDR3, as DNA: TGCAGTGCTAGAGGGACTAGCGGGGGGGCTAGCACAGATGCGCAGTATTTT. Encoded protein: CSARGTSGGASTDAQYF.

This clonotype was seen more than once but under ten times. This chain uses TRBV24-1 with TRBJ1-5; D is unresolved. The CDR3 sequence is 14 residues long. V gave up 7 bases and J gave up 2 bases, with 11 bases separating them. Germline V gene data show CDR1 as KGHDR and CDR2 as SFDVKD. The CDR3 protein is CATSVDGRNQPQHF. Here the CDR3 DNA reads TGTGCCACCAGCGTGGACGGACGCAATCAGCCCCAGCATTTT.

This clonotype has more than one count but fewer than ten. CDR3 loop: CASSQDSPGQQLTDTQYF. CDR3 bases: TGCGCCAGCAGCCAAGACAGTCCTGGACAGCAACTCACAGATACGCAGTATTTT. The chain employs TRBV4-3 and TRBJ2-3; tentative D call: TRBD1 (6 bases). This CDR3 is 18 amino acids long. Germline V gene lookup returns CDR1 LGHNA and CDR2 YSLEER. V was cut by 0 bases and J by 2 bases, with 18 bases left in between.

The rearrangement links TRBV29-1 to TRBJ2-7, with a possible D match to TRBD2 (6 bases). The CDR3 consists of 13 residues. Trimming cost V 7 bases and J 7 bases, with 20 bases left between them. The germline CDR1 and CDR2 sequences are SQVTM and ANQGSEA. The CDR3 DNA reads TGCAGCGCCACCGGGACTCTTCTCAATGAGCAGTACTTC. Translation: CSATGTLLNEQYF.

The rearrangement joins TRBV4-3 to TRBJ1-2; TRBD1 agrees at 12 bases. Per germline, CDR1 LGHNA and CDR2 YSLEER. CDR3 length: 17 residues. V dropped 0 bases and J dropped 7; count of bases not matched to a gene: 9. Written as DNA, the CDR3 is TGCGCCAGCAGCCAAGATCCCGGGGACAGGGGGCTTAGTGGCTACACCTTC. Its protein is CASSQDPGDRGLSGYTF.

This clonotype has more than one count but fewer than ten. The chain couples TRBV12-3 or TRBV12-4 to TRBJ1-1; D gene ambiguous. CDR3 length equals 13 residues. Between the trimmed V and J ends, which lost 6 bases and 3 bases, there was a span of 11 bases. The CDR3 DNA sequence: TGTGCCAGCAGCGAGGGCTCATACACTGAAGCTTTCTTT. Its translation: CASSEGSYTEAFF.

V gene TRBV10-3 combines with J gene TRBJ2-3, with D unresolved. CDR3 size: 11 residues. Germline V gene sequence: CDR1 ENHRY, CDR2 SYGVKD. The V gene lost 5 bases and the J gene lost 4 bases, with 4 bases spanning the gap. The CDR3 protein is CAISRSDTQYF. The CDR3 nucleotides are TGTGCCATCAGTCGGTCAGATACGCAGTATTTT.